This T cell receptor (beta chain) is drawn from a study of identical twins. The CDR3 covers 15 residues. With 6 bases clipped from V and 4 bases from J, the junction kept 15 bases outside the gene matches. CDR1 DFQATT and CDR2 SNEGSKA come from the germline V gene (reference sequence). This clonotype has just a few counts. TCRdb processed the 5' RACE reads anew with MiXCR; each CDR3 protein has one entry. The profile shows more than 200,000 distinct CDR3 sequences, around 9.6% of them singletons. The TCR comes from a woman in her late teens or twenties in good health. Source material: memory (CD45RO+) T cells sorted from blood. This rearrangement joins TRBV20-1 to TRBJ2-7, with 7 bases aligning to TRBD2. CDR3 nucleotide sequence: TGCAGTGCCACCACCCTCGGGACGGGGGGATACGAGCAGTACTTC. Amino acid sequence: CSATTLGTGGYEQYF.